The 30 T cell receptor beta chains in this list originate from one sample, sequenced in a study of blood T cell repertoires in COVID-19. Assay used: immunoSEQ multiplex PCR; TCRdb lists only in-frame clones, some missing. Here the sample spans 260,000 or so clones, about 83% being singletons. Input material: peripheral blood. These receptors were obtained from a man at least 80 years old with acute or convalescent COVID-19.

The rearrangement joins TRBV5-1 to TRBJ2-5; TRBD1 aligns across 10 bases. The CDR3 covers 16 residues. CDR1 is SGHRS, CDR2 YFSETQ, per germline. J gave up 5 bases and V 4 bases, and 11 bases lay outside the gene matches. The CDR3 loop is CASSRKKTGGGETQYF. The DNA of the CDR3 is TGCGCCAGCAGCCGAAAAAAGACAGGGGGCGGGGAGACCCAGTACTTC.

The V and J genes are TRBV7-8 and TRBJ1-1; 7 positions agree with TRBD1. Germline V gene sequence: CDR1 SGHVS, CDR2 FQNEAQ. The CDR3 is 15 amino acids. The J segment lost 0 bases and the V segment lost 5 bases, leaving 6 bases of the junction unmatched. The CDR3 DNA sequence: TGTGCCAGCAGCCTAATGACAGGGCTGAACACTGAAGCTTTCTTT. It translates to CASSLMTGLNTEAFF.

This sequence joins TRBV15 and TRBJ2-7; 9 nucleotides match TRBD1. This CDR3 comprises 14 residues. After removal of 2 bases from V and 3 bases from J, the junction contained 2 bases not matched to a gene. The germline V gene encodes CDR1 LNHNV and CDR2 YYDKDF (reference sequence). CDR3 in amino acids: CATSRSGQGYEQYF. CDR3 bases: TGTGCCACCAGCAGATCGGGACAGGGCTACGAGCAGTACTTC.

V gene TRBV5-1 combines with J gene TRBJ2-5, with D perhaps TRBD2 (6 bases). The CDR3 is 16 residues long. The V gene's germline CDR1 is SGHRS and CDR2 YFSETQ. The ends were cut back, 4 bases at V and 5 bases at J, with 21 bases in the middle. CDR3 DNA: TGCGCCAGCAGCGTGGGCGGGGACCCTGCTATGGAGACCCAGTACTTC. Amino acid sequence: CASSVGGDPAMETQYF.

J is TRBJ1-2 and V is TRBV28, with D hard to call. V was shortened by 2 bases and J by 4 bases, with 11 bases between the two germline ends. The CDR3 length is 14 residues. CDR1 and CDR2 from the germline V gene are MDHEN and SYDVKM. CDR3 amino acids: CASSLGGLSYGYTF. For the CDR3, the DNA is TGTGCCAGCAGTTTAGGTGGACTCTCCTATGGCTACACCTTC.

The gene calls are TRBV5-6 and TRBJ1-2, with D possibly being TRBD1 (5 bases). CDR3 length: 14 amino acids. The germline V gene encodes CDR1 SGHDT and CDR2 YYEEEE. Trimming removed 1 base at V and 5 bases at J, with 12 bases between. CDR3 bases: TGTGCCAGCAGCTTGATGACAGCCCCTTATGGCTACACCTTC. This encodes CASSLMTAPYGYTF.

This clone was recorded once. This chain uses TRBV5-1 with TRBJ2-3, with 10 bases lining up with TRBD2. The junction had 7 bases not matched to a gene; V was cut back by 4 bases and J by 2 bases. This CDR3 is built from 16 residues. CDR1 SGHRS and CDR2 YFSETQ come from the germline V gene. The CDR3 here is CASSGASGSITDTQYF. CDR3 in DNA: TGCGCCAGCAGCGGAGCTAGCGGGAGTATCACAGATACGCAGTATTTT.

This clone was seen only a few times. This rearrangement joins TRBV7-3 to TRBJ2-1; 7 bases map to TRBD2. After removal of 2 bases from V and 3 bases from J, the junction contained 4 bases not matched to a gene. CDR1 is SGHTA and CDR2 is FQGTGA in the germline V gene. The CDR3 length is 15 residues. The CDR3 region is CASSLSSSGYNEQFF. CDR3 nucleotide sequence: TGTGCCAGCAGCTTATCTTCTAGCGGCTACAATGAGCAGTTCTTC. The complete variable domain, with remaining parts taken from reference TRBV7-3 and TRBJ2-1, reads GAGVSQTPSNKVTEKGKYVELRCDPISGHTALYWYRQSLGQGPEFLIYFQGTGAADDSGLPNDRFFAVRPEGSVSTLKIQRTERGDSAVYLCASSLSSSGYNEQFFGPGTRLTVL.

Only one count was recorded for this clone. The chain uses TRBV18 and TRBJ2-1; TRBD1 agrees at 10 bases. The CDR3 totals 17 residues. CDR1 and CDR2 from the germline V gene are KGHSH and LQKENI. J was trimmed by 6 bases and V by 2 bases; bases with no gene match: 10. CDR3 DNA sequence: TGTGCCAGCTCACCAAGGGGTTCGGGACAGGGGTTCAATGAGCAGTTCTTC. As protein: CASSPRGSGQGFNEQFF.

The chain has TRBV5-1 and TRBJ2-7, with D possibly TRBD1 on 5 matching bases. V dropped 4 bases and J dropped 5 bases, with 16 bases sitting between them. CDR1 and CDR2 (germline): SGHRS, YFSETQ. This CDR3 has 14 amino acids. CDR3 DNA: TGCGCCAGCAGCCGGCAGGGTGTCGAAGACGAGCAGTACTTC. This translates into CASSRQGVEDEQYF.

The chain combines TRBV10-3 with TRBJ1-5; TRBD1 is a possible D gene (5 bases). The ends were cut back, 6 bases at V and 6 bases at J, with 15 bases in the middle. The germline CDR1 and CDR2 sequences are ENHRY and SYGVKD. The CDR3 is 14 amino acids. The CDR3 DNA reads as TGTGCCATCAGCCCCGCGGCGGGGCGTCAGCCCCAGCATTTT. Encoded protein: CAISPAAGRQPQHF.

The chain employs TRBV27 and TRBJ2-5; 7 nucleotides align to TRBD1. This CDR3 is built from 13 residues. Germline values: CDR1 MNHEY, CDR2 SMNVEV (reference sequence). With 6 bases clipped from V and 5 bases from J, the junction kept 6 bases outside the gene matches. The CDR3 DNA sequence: TGTGCCAGCAGAGTACAGGGGAAGGAGACCCAGTACTTC. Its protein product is CASRVQGKETQYF.

DNA of the CDR3: TGTGCCAGCAGTTCCGGGTCTCCCGGCGGGCAGTTCTTC. Its protein product is CASSSGSPGGQFF. The chain couples TRBV12-3 or TRBV12-4 to TRBJ2-1; D unclear. This CDR3 spans 13 amino acids. V lost 4 bases to trimming and J lost 12 bases, with 16 bases between them.

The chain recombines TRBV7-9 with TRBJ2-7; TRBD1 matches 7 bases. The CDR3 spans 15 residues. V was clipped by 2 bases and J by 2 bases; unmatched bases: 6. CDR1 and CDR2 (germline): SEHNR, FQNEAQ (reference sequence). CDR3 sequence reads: CASSLSGQPPYEQYF. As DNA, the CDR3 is TGTGCCAGCAGCTTATCGGGACAGCCACCCTACGAGCAGTACTTC.

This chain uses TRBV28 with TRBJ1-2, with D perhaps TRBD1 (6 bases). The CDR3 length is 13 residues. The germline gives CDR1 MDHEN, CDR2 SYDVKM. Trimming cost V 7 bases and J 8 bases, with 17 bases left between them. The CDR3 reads CASIQEGVGGYTF. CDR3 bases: TGTGCCAGCATTCAAGAGGGGGTTGGAGGCTACACCTTC.

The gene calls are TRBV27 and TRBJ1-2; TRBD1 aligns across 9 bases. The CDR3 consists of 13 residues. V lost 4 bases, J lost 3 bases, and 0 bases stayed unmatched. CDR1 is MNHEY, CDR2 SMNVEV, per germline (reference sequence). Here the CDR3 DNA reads TGTGCCAGCAGTTGGGACAGGGACTATGGCTACACCTTC. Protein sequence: CASSWDRDYGYTF.

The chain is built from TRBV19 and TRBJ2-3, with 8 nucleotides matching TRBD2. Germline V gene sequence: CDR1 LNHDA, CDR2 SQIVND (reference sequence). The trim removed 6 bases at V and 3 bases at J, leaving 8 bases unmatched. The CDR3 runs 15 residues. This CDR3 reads CASSPGRGGTDTQYF. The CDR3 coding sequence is TGTGCCAGTAGCCCCGGGAGGGGAGGGACAGATACGCAGTATTTT.

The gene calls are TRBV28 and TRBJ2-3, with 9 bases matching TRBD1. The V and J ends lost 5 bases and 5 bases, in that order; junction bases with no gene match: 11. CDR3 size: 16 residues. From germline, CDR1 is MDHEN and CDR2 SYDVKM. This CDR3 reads CASSAPPGQGEDTQYF. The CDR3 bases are TGTGCCAGCAGTGCCCCTCCGGGACAGGGTGAAGATACGCAGTATTTT.

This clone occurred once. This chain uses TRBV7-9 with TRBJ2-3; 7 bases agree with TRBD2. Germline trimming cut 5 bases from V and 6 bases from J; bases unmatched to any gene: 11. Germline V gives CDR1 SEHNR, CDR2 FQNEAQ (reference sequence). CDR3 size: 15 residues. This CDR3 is CASSPRGGTTDTQYF. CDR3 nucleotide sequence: TGTGCCAGCAGCCCCAGAGGCGGGACTACCGATACGCAGTATTTT.

CDR3 sequence reads: CASSIYRGRPETQYF. For the CDR3, the DNA is TGTGCCAGTAGTATTTATAGGGGGCGCCCAGAGACCCAGTACTTC. The gene calls are TRBV19 and TRBJ2-5, with 7 bases identical to TRBD1. V was clipped by 3 bases and J by 4 bases; unmatched bases: 8. From germline, CDR1 is LNHDA and CDR2 SQIVND (reference sequence). The CDR3 spans 15 residues.

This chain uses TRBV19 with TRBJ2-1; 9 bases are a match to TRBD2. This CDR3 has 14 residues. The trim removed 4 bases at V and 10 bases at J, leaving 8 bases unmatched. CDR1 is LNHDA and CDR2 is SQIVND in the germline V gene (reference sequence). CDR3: CASSTGGGAEEQFF. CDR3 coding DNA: TGTGCCAGTAGTACAGGCGGGGGGGCCGAAGAGCAGTTCTTC.

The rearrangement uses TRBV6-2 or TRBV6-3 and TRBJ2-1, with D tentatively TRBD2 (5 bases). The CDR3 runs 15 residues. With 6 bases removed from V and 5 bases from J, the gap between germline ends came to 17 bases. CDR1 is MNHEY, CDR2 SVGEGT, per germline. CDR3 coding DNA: TGTGCCAGCAGCCGGGCGTCGAGGGCCAACAATGAGCAGTTCTTC. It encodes CASSRASRANNEQFF.

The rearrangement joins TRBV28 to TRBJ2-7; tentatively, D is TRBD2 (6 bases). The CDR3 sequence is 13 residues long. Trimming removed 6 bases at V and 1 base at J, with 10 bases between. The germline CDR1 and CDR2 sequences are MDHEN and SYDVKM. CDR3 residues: CASSKGLSYEQYF. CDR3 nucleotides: TGTGCCAGCAGCAAGGGACTTTCCTACGAGCAGTACTTC.

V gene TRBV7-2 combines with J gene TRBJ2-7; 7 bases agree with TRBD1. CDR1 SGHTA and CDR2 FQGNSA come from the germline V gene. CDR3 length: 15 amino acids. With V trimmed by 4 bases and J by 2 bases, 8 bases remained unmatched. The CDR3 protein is CASSSARQGPYEQYF. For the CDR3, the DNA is TGTGCCAGCAGCTCGGCTCGACAGGGCCCCTACGAGCAGTACTTC.

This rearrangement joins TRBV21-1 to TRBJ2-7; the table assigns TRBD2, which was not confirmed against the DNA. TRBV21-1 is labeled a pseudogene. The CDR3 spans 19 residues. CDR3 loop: CASSNPKFSRLAGFYEQYF. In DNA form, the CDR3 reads TGTGCCAGCAGCAACCCGAAATTTTCGAGACTAGCGGGATTCTACGAGCAGTACTTC.

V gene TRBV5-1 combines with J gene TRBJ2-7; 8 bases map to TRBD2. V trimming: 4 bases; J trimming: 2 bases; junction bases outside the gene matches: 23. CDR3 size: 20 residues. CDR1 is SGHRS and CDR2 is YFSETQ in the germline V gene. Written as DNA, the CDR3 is TGCGCCAGCAGCGGGTTTTCGGGAGCGGGAGAGTTCTCCCCTGCCTACGAGCAGTACTTC. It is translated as CASSGFSGAGEFSPAYEQYF. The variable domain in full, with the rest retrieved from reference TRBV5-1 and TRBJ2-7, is KAGVTQTPRYLIKTRGQQVTLSCSPISGHRSVSWYQQTPGQGLQFLFEYFSETQRNKGNFPGRFSGRQFSNSRSEMNVSTLELGDSALYLCASSGFSGAGEFSPAYEQYFGPGTRLTVT.

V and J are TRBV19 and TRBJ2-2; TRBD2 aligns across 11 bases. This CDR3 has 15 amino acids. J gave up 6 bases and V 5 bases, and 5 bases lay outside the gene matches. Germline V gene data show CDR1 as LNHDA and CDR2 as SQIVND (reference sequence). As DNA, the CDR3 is TGTGCCAGTAGTGTACTAGCGGGAGTTTCCGGGGAGCTGTTTTTT. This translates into CASSVLAGVSGELFF.

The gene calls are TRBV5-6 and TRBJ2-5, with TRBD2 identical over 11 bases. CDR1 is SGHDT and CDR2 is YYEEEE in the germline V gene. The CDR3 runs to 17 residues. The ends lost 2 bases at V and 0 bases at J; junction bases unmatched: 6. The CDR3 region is CASSLFASGRNQETQYF. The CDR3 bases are TGTGCCAGCAGCTTATTTGCTAGCGGGAGGAACCAAGAGACCCAGTACTTC.

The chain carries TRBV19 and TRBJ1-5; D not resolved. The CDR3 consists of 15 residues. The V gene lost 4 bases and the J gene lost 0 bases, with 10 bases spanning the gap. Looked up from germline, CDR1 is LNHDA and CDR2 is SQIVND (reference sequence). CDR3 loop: CASSKRQDSNQPQHF. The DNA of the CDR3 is TGTGCCAGTAGTAAAAGGCAGGATAGCAATCAGCCCCAGCATTTT.

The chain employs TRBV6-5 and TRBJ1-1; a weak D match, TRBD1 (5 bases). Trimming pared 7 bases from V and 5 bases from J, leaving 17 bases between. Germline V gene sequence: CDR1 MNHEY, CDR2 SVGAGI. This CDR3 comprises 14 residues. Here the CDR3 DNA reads TGTGCCAGCACTCTCCGGGGGTCGTGGACTGAAGCTTTCTTT. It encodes CASTLRGSWTEAFF.